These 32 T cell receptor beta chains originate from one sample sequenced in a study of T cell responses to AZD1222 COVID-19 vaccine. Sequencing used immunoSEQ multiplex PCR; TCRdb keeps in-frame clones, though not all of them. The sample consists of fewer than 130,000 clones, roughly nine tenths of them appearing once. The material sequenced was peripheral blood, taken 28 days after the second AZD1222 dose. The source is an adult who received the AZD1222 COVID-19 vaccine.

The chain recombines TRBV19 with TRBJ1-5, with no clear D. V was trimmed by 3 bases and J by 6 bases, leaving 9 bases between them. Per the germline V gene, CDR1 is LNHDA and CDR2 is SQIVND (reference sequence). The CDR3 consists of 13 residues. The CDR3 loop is CASSIGGPQPQHF. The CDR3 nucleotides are TGTGCCAGTAGTATTGGAGGTCCTCAGCCCCAGCATTTT. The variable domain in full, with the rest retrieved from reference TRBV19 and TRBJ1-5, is DGGITQSPKYLFRKEGQNVTLSCEQNLNHDAMYWYRQDPGQGLRLIYYSQIVNDFQKGDIAEGYSVSREKKESFPLTVTSAQKNPTAFYLCASSIGGPQPQHFGDGTRLSIL.

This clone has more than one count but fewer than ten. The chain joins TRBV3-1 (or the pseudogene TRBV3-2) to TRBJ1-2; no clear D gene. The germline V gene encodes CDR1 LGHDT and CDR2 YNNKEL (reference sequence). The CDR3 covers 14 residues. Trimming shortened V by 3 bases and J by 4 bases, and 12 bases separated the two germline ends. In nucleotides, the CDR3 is TGTGCCAGCAGCCACGGACCCTCGATCTATGGCTACACCTTC. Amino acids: CASSHGPSIYGYTF.

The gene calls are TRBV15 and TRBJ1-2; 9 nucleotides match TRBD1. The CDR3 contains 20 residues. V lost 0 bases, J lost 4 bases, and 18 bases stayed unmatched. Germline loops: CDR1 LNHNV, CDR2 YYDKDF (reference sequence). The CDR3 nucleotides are TGTGCCACCAGCAGAGATGATAGTTCACCGGGACAGGGAGAATCCTATGGCTACACCTTC. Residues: CATSRDDSSPGQGESYGYTF.

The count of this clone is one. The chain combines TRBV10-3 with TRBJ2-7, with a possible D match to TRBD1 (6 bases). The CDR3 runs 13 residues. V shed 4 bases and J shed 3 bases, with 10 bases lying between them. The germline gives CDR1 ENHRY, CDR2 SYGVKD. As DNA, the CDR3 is TGTGCCATCAGTGTGGCGGACAGCTACGAGCAGTACTTC. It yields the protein CAISVADSYEQYF.

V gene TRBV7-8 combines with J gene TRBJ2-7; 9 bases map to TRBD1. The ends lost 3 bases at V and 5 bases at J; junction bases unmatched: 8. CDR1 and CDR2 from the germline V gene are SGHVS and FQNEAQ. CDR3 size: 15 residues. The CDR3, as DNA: TGTGCCAGCAGCTTTAGGGACAGGGTCTGGGACGAGCAGTACTTC. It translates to CASSFRDRVWDEQYF.

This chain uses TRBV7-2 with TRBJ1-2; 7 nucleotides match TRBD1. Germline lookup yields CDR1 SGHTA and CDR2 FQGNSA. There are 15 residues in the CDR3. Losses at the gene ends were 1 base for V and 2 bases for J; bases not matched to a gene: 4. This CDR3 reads CASSLEGTANYGYTF. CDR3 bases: TGTGCCAGCAGCTTAGAAGGGACAGCGAACTATGGCTACACCTTC. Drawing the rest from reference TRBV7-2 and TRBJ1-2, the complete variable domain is GAGVSQSPSNKVTEKGKDVELRCDPISGHTALYWYRQSLGQGLEFLIYFQGNSAPDKSGLPSDRFSAERTGGSVSTLTIQRTQQEDSAVYLCASSLEGTANYGYTFGSGTRLTVV.

The CDR3 protein is CASSLAGTGINYGYTF. The CDR3 DNA follows: TGCGCCAGCAGCTTGGCCGGGACAGGGATTAACTATGGCTACACCTTC. The chain joins TRBV5-1 to TRBJ1-2; 9 nucleotides agree with TRBD1. This CDR3 has 16 amino acids. V lost 0 bases and J lost 1; bases outside the gene matches: 4. CDR1 and CDR2 from the germline V gene are SGHRS and YFSETQ.

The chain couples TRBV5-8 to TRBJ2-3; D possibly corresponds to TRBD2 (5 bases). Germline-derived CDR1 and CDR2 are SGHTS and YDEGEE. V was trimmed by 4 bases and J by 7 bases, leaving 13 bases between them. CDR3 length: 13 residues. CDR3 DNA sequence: TGTGCCAGCAGCGGCGGACTTAGGAATACGCAGTATTTT. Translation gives CASSGGLRNTQYF.

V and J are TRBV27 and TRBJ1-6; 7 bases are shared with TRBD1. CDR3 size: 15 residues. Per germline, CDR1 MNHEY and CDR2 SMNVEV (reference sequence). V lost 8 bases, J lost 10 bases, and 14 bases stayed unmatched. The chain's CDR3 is CASSLTRTGYSPLHF. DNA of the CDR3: TGTGCCAGCTCCTTAACCCGGACAGGCTACTCACCCCTCCACTTT.

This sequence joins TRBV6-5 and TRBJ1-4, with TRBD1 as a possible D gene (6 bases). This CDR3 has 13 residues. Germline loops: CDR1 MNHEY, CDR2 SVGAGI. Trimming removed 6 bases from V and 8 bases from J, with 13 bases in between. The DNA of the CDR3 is TGTGCCAGCAGGATGACAGGAGGGGAAAAACTGTTTTTT. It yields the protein CASRMTGGEKLFF.

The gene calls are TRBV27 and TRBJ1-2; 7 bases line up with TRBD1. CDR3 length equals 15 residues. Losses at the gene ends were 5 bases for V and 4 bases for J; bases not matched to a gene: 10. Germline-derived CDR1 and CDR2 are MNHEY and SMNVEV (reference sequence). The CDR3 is CASSPSGRGGYGYTF. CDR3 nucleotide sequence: TGTGCCAGCAGTCCATCAGGCAGGGGGGGCTATGGCTACACCTTC.

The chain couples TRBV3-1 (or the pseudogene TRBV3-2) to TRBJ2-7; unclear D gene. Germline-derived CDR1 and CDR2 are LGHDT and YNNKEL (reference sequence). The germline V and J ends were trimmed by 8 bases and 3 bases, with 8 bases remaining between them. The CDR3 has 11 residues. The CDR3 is CASRLGYEQYF. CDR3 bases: TGTGCCAGCCGGCTGGGCTACGAGCAGTACTTC.

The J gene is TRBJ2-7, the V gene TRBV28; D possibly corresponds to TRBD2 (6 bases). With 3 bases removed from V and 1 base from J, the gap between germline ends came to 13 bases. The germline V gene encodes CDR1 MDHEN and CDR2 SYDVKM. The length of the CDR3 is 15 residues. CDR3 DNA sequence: TGTGCCAGCAGTTTGGAGGGGTTGAGGTCCTACGAGCAGTACTTC. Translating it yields CASSLEGLRSYEQYF.

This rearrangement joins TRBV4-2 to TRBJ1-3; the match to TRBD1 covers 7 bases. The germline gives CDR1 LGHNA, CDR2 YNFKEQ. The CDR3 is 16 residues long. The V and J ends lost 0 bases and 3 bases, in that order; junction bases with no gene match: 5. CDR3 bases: TGTGCCAGCAGCCAAGAAGAGGGGGCTAGTGGAAACACCATATATTTT. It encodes CASSQEEGASGNTIYF.

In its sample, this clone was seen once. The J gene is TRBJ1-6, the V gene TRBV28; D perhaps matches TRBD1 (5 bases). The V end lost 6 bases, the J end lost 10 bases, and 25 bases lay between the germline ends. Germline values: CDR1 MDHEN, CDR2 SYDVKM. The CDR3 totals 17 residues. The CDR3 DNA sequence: TGTGCCAGCAGCCTAGCGTCTATGGGGGTGATAGACTCACCCCTCCACTTT. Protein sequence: CASSLASMGVIDSPLHF.

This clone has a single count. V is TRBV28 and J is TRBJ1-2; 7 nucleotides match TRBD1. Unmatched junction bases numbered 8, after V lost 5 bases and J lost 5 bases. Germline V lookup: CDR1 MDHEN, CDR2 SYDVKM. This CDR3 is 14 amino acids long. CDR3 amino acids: CASSARDSQYGYTF. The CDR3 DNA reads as TGTGCCAGCAGTGCCCGGGACAGCCAATATGGCTACACCTTC.

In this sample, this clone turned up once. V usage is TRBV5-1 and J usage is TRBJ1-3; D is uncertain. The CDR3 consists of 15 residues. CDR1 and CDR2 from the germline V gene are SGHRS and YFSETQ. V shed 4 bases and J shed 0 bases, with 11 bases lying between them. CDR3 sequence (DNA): TGCGCCAGCAGCCCGGACGGGGTCTCTGGAAACACCATATATTTT. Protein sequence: CASSPDGVSGNTIYF.

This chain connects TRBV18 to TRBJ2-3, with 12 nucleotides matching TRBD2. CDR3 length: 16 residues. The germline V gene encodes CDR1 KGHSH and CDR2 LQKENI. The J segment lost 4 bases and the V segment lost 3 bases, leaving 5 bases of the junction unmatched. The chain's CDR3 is CASSPPSGRASDTQYF. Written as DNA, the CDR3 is TGTGCCAGCTCACCGCCTAGCGGGAGGGCCTCAGATACGCAGTATTTT.

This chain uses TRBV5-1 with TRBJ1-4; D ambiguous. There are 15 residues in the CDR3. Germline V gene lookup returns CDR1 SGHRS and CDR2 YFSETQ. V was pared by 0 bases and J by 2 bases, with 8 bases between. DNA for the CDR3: TGCGCCAGCAGCTTGGAAGGGAACACTAATGAAAAACTGTTTTTT. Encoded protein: CASSLEGNTNEKLFF.

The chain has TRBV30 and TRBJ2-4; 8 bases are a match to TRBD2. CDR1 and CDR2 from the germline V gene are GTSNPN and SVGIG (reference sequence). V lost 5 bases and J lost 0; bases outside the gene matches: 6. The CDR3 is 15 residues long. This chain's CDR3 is CAWSLSGIAKNIQYF. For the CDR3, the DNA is TGTGCCTGGTCCCTTAGCGGGATAGCCAAAAACATTCAGTACTTC.

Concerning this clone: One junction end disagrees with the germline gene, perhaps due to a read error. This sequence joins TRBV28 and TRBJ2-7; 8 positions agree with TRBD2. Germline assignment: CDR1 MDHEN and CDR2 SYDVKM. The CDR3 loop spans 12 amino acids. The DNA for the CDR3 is TGTGCCAGCAGTCTTCTAGCGGGTCGTAAAGACTTC. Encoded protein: CASSLLAGRKDF.

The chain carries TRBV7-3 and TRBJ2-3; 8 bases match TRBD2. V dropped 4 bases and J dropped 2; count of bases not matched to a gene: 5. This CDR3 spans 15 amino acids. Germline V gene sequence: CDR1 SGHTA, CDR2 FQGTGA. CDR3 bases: TGTGCCAGCAGCTCGACTAGCGACTTCACAGATACGCAGTATTTT. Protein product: CASSSTSDFTDTQYF.

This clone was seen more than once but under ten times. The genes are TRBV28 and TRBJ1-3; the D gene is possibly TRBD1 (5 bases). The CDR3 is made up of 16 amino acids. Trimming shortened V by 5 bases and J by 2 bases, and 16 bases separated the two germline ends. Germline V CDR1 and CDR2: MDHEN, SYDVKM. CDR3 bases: TGTGCCAGCAGTCTCGCGGGCAGGGAGGCTGGAAACACCATATATTTT. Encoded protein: CASSLAGREAGNTIYF.

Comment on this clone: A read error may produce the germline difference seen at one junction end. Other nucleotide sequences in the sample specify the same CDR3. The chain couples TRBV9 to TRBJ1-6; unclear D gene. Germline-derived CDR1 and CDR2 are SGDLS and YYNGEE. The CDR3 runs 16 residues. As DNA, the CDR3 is TGTGCCAGCAGCCCACAGAACGACCCCGTCAATTCGCCCCTCCACTTT. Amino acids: CASSPQNDPVNSPLHF.

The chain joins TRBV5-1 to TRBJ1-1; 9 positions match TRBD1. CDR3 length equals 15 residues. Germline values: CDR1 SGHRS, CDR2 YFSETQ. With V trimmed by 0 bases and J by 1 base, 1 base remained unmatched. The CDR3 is CASSLVQGANTEAFF. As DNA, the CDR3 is TGCGCCAGCAGCTTGGTACAGGGGGCGAACACTGAAGCTTTCTTT.

As DNA, the CDR3 is TGCGCCAGCAGCTTGACTAGCCCCGGGGAGCTGTTTTTT. Translation: CASSLTSPGELFF. The rearrangement uses TRBV5-1 and TRBJ2-2; weak D call: TRBD2 (6 bases). V lost 1 base to trimming and J lost 6 bases, with 7 bases between them. CDR1 SGHRS and CDR2 YFSETQ come from the germline V gene. The CDR3 has 13 residues.

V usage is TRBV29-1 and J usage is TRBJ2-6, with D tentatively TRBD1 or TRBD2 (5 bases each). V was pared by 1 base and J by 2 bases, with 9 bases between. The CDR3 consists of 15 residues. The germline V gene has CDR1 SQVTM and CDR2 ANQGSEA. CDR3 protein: CSVEVMGAGANVLTF. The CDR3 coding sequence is TGCAGCGTTGAAGTGATGGGGGCTGGGGCCAACGTCCTGACTTTC. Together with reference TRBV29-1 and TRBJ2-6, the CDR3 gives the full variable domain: SAVISQKPSRDICQRGTSLTIQCQVDSQVTMMFWYRQQPGQSLTLIATANQGSEATYESGFVIDKFPISRPNLTFSTLTVSNMSPEDSSIYLCSVEVMGAGANVLTFGAGSRLTVL.

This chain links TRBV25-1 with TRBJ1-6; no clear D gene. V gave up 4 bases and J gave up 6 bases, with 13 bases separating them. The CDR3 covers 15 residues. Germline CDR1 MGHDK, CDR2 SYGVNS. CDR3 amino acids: CASSGEEGFNSPLHF. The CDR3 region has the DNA TGTGCCAGCAGTGGCGAGGAGGGATTTAATTCACCCCTCCACTTT.

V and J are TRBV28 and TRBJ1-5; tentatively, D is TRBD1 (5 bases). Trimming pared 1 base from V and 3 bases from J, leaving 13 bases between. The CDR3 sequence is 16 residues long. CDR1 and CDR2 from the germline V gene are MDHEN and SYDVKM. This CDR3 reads CASSLFGREDNQPQHF. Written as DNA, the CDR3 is TGTGCCAGCAGTTTATTTGGCAGGGAGGACAATCAGCCCCAGCATTTT.

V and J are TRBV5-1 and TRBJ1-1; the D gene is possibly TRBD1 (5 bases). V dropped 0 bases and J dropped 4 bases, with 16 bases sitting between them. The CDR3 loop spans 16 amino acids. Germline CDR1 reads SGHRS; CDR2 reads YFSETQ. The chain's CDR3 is CASSLGQTVVSTEAFF. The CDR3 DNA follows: TGCGCCAGCAGCTTGGGACAGACGGTTGTCAGCACTGAAGCTTTCTTT.

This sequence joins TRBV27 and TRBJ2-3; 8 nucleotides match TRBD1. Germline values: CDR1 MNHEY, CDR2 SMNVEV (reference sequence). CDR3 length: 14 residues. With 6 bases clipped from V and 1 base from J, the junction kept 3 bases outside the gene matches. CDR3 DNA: TGTGCCAGCAGAACGACAGGGGGCACAGATACGCAGTATTTT. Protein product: CASRTTGGTDTQYF.

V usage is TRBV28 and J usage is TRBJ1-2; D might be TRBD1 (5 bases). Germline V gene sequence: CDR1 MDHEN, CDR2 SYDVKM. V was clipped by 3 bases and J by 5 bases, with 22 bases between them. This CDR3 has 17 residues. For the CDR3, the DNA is TGTGCCAGCAGTTTGTTCCAGGGACCCGGGGTGGGGTATGGCTACACCTTC. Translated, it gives CASSLFQGPGVGYGYTF.